A selection of T cell receptor beta chains follows, all from one sample in a study of shared clonotypes between healthy human individuals. Clones were read by immunoSEQ multiplex PCR, and TCRdb kept only the in-frame ones, dropping some. In the table there are some 470,000 clones, approximately 80% of which are singletons. The sample was PBMCs. The receptors derive from a woman in her thirties or forties in good health. Some clones in this sample may be carry-over from other donors' samples. The CDR3 runs from the conserved cysteine through the conserved F or W. A D gene is named only where the DNA matches it firmly. Clone size is stated in some rows and not others, as once, few, many or a class when expanded.

J gene	D gene	clone size	V gene	CDR3 protein	CDR3 DNA
TRBJ2-1	NA	NA	TRBV21-1	CASSVQWIAGAYNEQFF	TGTGCCAGCAGCGTTCAGTGGATAGCGGGCGCCTACAATGAGCAGTTCTTC
TRBJ2-7	TRBD2	NA	TRBV5-1	CASSLPVREGDYEQYF	TGCGCCAGCAGCTTGCCTGTCCGGGAGGGGGACTACGAGCAGTACTTC
TRBJ2-3	TRBD2	NA	TRBV5-1	CASSLEGLAGITDTQYF	TGCGCCAGCAGCTTAGAGGGACTAGCGGGAATCACAGATACGCAGTATTTT
TRBJ1-1	NA	NA	TRBV27	CASRSGGTNTEAFF	TGTGCCAGCCGCTCGGGGGGAACGAACACTGAAGCTTTCTTT
TRBJ2-7	NA	many	TRBV7-6	CASSLADTAGNYEQYF	TGTGCCAGCAGCTTAGCCGACACCGCGGGCAACTACGAGCAGTACTTC
TRBJ1-2	NA	NA	TRBV27	CASSLGGGRPTNYGYTF	TGTGCCAGCAGTTTAGGGGGGGGCCGCCCTACCAACTATGGCTACACCTTC
TRBJ2-7	TRBD1	few	TRBV7-9	CASSLAGTGVHEQYF	TGTGCCAGCAGCTTAGCCGGGACAGGGGTCCACGAGCAGTACTTC
TRBJ2-6	NA	NA	TRBV9	CASSFPGRLSGANVLTF	TGTGCCAGCAGCTTCCCAGGACGGCTCTCTGGGGCCAACGTCCTGACTTTC
TRBJ2-3	NA	NA	TRBV6-6	CASSSHSDRTDTQYF	TGTGCCAGCAGTTCCCATTCCGATCGCACAGATACGCAGTATTTT
TRBJ1-1	NA	few	TRBV15	CATSRDLSSTEAFF	TGTGCCACCAGCAGAGATCTTAGTAGCACTGAAGCTTTCTTT
TRBJ1-4	NA	NA	TRBV10-2	CASSDAGIGEKLFF	TGCGCCAGCAGTGACGCAGGGATCGGCGAAAAACTGTTTTTT